A selection of T cell receptor beta chains follows, all from one sample in a study of shared clonotypes between healthy human individuals. Method: immunoSEQ multiplex PCR; TCRdb's copy keeps in-frame clones and lacks some. The sample consists of about half a million clones, roughly 80% of them appearing once. The sample taken for sequencing was PBMCs. These receptors originate from a woman aged 40 to 49 in good health. Some clones in this sample may be carry-over from other donors' samples. Both conserved end residues are part of each CDR3. Fields, in order: CDR3 length, J gene, D gene, V gene, clone size, CDR3 protein, CDR3 DNA. D genes are given only for firm matches. Clone size is shown for a subset of rows, as once, few, many or a class of expanded clone.

cdr3_length: 14; j_call: TRBJ2-7; d_call: .; v_call: TRBV25-1; clone_size: .; cdr3_aa: CASSANLAPYEQYF; cdr3_nt: TGTGCCAGCAGCGCCAATCTCGCCCCCTACGAGCAGTACTTC
cdr3_length: 13; j_call: TRBJ1-2; d_call: TRBD1; v_call: TRBV19; clone_size: .; cdr3_aa: CASSTTGSGGYTF; cdr3_nt: TGTGCCAGTAGTACGACAGGGTCTGGCGGCTACACCTTC
cdr3_length: 15; j_call: TRBJ1-4; d_call: TRBD1; v_call: TRBV6-5; clone_size: .; cdr3_aa: CASSYSGTGGEKLFF; cdr3_nt: TGTGCCAGCAGTTACTCCGGGACAGGGGGTGAAAAACTGTTTTTT
cdr3_length: 14; j_call: TRBJ2-5; d_call: .; v_call: TRBV6-1; clone_size: .; cdr3_aa: CASSKGRPEETQYF; cdr3_nt: TGTGCCAGCAGTAAGGGGCGGCCGGAAGAGACCCAGTACTTC
cdr3_length: 15; j_call: TRBJ1-5; d_call: .; v_call: TRBV5-1; clone_size: .; cdr3_aa: CASSQDGYSNQPQHF; cdr3_nt: TGCGCCAGCAGCCAAGACGGATATAGCAATCAGCCCCAGCATTTT
cdr3_length: 15; j_call: TRBJ1-3; d_call: .; v_call: TRBV6-4; clone_size: .; cdr3_aa: CASSDSASSGNTIYF; cdr3_nt: TGTGCCAGCAGTGACTCGGCTTCCTCTGGAAACACCATATATTTT
cdr3_length: 15; j_call: TRBJ2-7; d_call: .; v_call: TRBV7-6; clone_size: .; cdr3_aa: CASSLVGDGSYEQYF; cdr3_nt: TGTGCCAGCAGCTTAGTGGGTGACGGATCCTACGAGCAGTACTTC
cdr3_length: 14; j_call: TRBJ2-1; d_call: .; v_call: TRBV7-2; clone_size: .; cdr3_aa: CASSYLHEGGEQFF; cdr3_nt: TGTGCCAGCAGCTATTTGCATGAGGGCGGTGAGCAGTTCTTC
cdr3_length: 14; j_call: TRBJ1-1; d_call: .; v_call: TRBV21-1; clone_size: once; cdr3_aa: CASTLGGAGTEAFF; cdr3_nt: TGTGCCAGCACCCTCGGAGGGGCGGGAACTGAAGCTTTCTTT
cdr3_length: 12; j_call: TRBJ2-2; d_call: .; v_call: TRBV19; clone_size: .; cdr3_aa: CASSISTGELFF; cdr3_nt: TGTGCCAGTAGTATCTCTACCGGGGAGCTGTTTTTT
cdr3_length: 15; j_call: TRBJ1-3; d_call: .; v_call: TRBV10-3; clone_size: .; cdr3_aa: CAISESAGAGNTIYF; cdr3_nt: TGTGCCATCAGTGAGAGCGCAGGGGCTGGAAACACCATATATTTT
cdr3_length: 15; j_call: TRBJ2-7; d_call: .; v_call: TRBV29-1; clone_size: few; cdr3_aa: CSVEAPDSPTGEQYF; cdr3_nt: TGCAGCGTTGAAGCCCCGGACAGCCCCACGGGGGAGCAGTACTTC
cdr3_length: 16; j_call: TRBJ2-7; d_call: .; v_call: TRBV28; clone_size: .; cdr3_aa: CASSSTSRGGGVEQYF; cdr3_nt: TGTGCCAGCAGTTCCACAAGTAGGGGAGGAGGGGTCGAGCAGTACTTC
cdr3_length: 12; j_call: TRBJ1-5; d_call: .; v_call: TRBV6-6; clone_size: few; cdr3_aa: CASSQPNQPQHF; cdr3_nt: TGTGCCAGCAGTCAACCGAATCAGCCCCAGCATTTT
cdr3_length: 15; j_call: TRBJ2-1; d_call: TRBD2; v_call: TRBV7-9; clone_size: .; cdr3_aa: CASIPQAGAYNEQFF; cdr3_nt: TGTGCCAGCATACCTCAAGCGGGAGCTTACAATGAGCAGTTCTTC
cdr3_length: 12; j_call: TRBJ2-3; d_call: .; v_call: TRBV10-3; clone_size: .; cdr3_aa: CAISELTDTQYF; cdr3_nt: TGTGCCATCAGTGAGTTGACAGATACGCAGTATTTT
cdr3_length: 16; j_call: TRBJ1-2; d_call: .; v_call: TRBV4-3; clone_size: .; cdr3_aa: CASSQFPGEGIGGYTF; cdr3_nt: TGCGCCAGCAGCCAATTCCCCGGGGAGGGGATCGGAGGCTACACCTTC
cdr3_length: 15; j_call: TRBJ2-1; d_call: .; v_call: TRBV5-1; clone_size: .; cdr3_aa: CASSLATGRGNEQFF; cdr3_nt: TGCGCCAGCAGCTTGGCGACGGGACGGGGCAATGAGCAGTTCTTC
cdr3_length: 13; j_call: TRBJ2-3; d_call: .; v_call: TRBV2; clone_size: once; cdr3_aa: CASSLWERDTQYF; cdr3_nt: TGTGCCAGCAGTTTGTGGGAGCGGGATACGCAGTATTTT
cdr3_length: 16; j_call: TRBJ1-4; d_call: .; v_call: TRBV4-1; clone_size: .; cdr3_aa: CASSHLTTGTNEKLFF; cdr3_nt: TGCGCCAGCAGCCACTTGACTACCGGGACTAATGAAAAACTGTTTTTT
cdr3_length: 13; j_call: TRBJ2-1; d_call: .; v_call: TRBV7-2; clone_size: .; cdr3_aa: CASSLSRYNEQFF; cdr3_nt: TGTGCCAGCAGCTTGTCTCGTTACAATGAGCAGTTCTTC
cdr3_length: 14; j_call: TRBJ2-7; d_call: .; v_call: TRBV5-1; clone_size: .; cdr3_aa: CASSGAMMSYEQYF; cdr3_nt: TGCGCCAGCAGCGGCGCGATGATGTCCTACGAGCAGTACTTC
cdr3_length: 14; j_call: TRBJ1-3; d_call: .; v_call: TRBV2; clone_size: .; cdr3_aa: CASSPTLSGNTIYF; cdr3_nt: TGTGCCAGCAGTCCGACATTGTCTGGAAACACCATATATTTT
cdr3_length: 14; j_call: TRBJ2-5; d_call: TRBD1; v_call: TRBV28; clone_size: .; cdr3_aa: CASSRGTAQWAQYF; cdr3_nt: TGTGCCAGCAGTCGAGGGACAGCCCAGTGGGCCCAGTACTTC
cdr3_length: 17; j_call: TRBJ2-3; d_call: .; v_call: TRBV5-4; clone_size: .; cdr3_aa: CASSRQASRELSDTQYF; cdr3_nt: TGTGCCAGCAGCCGTCAAGCTAGTCGGGAGTTGTCAGATACGCAGTATTTT
cdr3_length: 14; j_call: TRBJ2-7; d_call: .; v_call: TRBV6-5; clone_size: .; cdr3_aa: CASRLPGTPYEQYF; cdr3_nt: TGTGCCAGCAGATTACCGGGAACTCCCTACGAGCAGTACTTC
cdr3_length: 14; j_call: TRBJ2-5; d_call: TRBD2; v_call: TRBV30; clone_size: .; cdr3_aa: CAWSIAGDMETQYF; cdr3_nt: TGTGCCTGGAGTATAGCGGGAGATATGGAGACCCAGTACTTC
cdr3_length: 14; j_call: TRBJ2-5; d_call: .; v_call: TRBV7-6; clone_size: .; cdr3_aa: CASSSLPTQETQYF; cdr3_nt: TGTGCCAGCAGCTCCTTGCCAACACAAGAGACCCAGTACTTC
cdr3_length: 14; j_call: TRBJ1-1; d_call: .; v_call: TRBV7-3; clone_size: .; cdr3_aa: CASSLMGGNTEAFF; cdr3_nt: TGTGCCAGCAGCTTAATGGGCGGGAACACTGAAGCTTTCTTT
cdr3_length: 14; j_call: TRBJ2-1; d_call: .; v_call: TRBV7-8; clone_size: .; cdr3_aa: CASSSRTLHNEQFF; cdr3_nt: TGTGCCAGCAGCTCCCGGACTCTCCACAATGAGCAGTTCTTC
cdr3_length: 14; j_call: TRBJ2-3; d_call: .; v_call: TRBV7-2; clone_size: .; cdr3_aa: CASSQISSTDTQYF; cdr3_nt: TGTGCCAGCAGCCAAATCAGTAGCACAGATACGCAGTATTTT
cdr3_length: 15; j_call: TRBJ2-2; d_call: TRBD2; v_call: TRBV18; clone_size: once; cdr3_aa: CASSTPGLNTGELFF; cdr3_nt: TGTGCCAGCTCAACGCCGGGACTAAACACCGGGGAGCTGTTTTTT
cdr3_length: 15; j_call: TRBJ1-1; d_call: .; v_call: TRBV11-2; clone_size: once; cdr3_aa: CASSRTQALNTEAFF; cdr3_nt: TGTGCCAGCAGCCGAACCCAGGCGTTGAACACTGAAGCTTTCTTT
cdr3_length: 15; j_call: TRBJ1-4; d_call: TRBD1; v_call: TRBV7-9; clone_size: .; cdr3_aa: CASSLVGQGDEKLFF; cdr3_nt: TGTGCCAGCAGCTTAGTTGGACAGGGGGATGAAAAACTGTTTTTT
cdr3_length: 15; j_call: TRBJ2-2; d_call: .; v_call: TRBV19; clone_size: .; cdr3_aa: CASSIWEPNTGELFF; cdr3_nt: TGTGCCAGTAGTATTTGGGAACCGAACACCGGGGAGCTGTTTTTT
cdr3_length: 14; j_call: TRBJ2-7; d_call: .; v_call: TRBV18; clone_size: many; cdr3_aa: CASSPRGDSYEQYF; cdr3_nt: TGTGCCAGCTCACCACGAGGGGACTCCTACGAGCAGTACTTC
cdr3_length: 16; j_call: TRBJ2-6; d_call: .; v_call: TRBV15; clone_size: .; cdr3_aa: CATSRDMRSGANVLTF; cdr3_nt: TGTGCCACCAGCAGAGATATGAGGTCTGGGGCCAACGTCCTGACTTTC
cdr3_length: 16; j_call: TRBJ2-2; d_call: TRBD1; v_call: TRBV2; clone_size: .; cdr3_aa: CASSVTGVGLTGEPFF; cdr3_nt: TGTGCCAGCTCCGTGACAGGGGTCGGTCTCACCGGGGAGCCGTTTTTT
cdr3_length: 15; j_call: TRBJ2-7; d_call: .; v_call: TRBV27; clone_size: .; cdr3_aa: CASHTFREKSYEQYF; cdr3_nt: TGTGCCAGCCATACCTTTCGAGAGAAATCCTACGAGCAGTACTTC
cdr3_length: 15; j_call: TRBJ1-2; d_call: TRBD1; v_call: TRBV4-2; clone_size: .; cdr3_aa: CASSQDRDRVGGYTF; cdr3_nt: TGTGCCAGCAGCCAAGATAGGGACAGGGTTGGTGGCTACACCTTC
cdr3_length: 15; j_call: TRBJ2-1; d_call: .; v_call: TRBV28; clone_size: .; cdr3_aa: CASSSSGTSYNEQFF; cdr3_nt: TGTGCCAGCAGTTCCTCCGGGACCTCCTACAATGAGCAGTTCTTC
cdr3_length: 14; j_call: TRBJ2-5; d_call: .; v_call: TRBV5-1; clone_size: once; cdr3_aa: CASSFQTTSETQYF; cdr3_nt: TGCGCCAGCAGCTTCCAGACGACCTCGGAGACCCAGTACTTC
cdr3_length: 15; j_call: TRBJ2-1; d_call: .; v_call: TRBV7-9; clone_size: .; cdr3_aa: CASSLGLAANNEQFF; cdr3_nt: TGTGCCAGCAGCTTAGGTCTAGCAGCCAACAATGAGCAGTTCTTC
cdr3_length: 13; j_call: TRBJ2-5; d_call: .; v_call: TRBV11-2; clone_size: .; cdr3_aa: CASSLVQGETQYF; cdr3_nt: TGTGCCAGCAGCTTAGTTCAGGGTGAGACCCAGTACTTC
cdr3_length: 15; j_call: TRBJ2-6; d_call: .; v_call: TRBV7-3; clone_size: .; cdr3_aa: CASSLMDTGANVLTF; cdr3_nt: TGTGCCAGCAGCTTAATGGATACTGGGGCCAACGTCCTGACTTTC
cdr3_length: 15; j_call: TRBJ2-1; d_call: TRBD2; v_call: TRBV27; clone_size: .; cdr3_aa: CASSSPRLAGNEQFF; cdr3_nt: TGTGCCAGCAGTTCCCCCAGACTAGCGGGCAATGAGCAGTTCTTC
cdr3_length: 15; j_call: TRBJ1-4; d_call: TRBD1; v_call: TRBV6-5; clone_size: .; cdr3_aa: CASSYATGVGEKLFF; cdr3_nt: TGTGCCAGCAGTTACGCGACAGGGGTGGGCGAAAAACTGTTTTTT
cdr3_length: 15; j_call: TRBJ1-2; d_call: TRBD1; v_call: TRBV2; clone_size: .; cdr3_aa: CASSGDRGGNYGYTF; cdr3_nt: TGTGCCAGCAGTGGGGACAGGGGCGGAAACTATGGCTACACCTTC
cdr3_length: 13; j_call: TRBJ1-3; d_call: TRBD1; v_call: TRBV5-1; clone_size: .; cdr3_aa: CASGQEAGNTIYF; cdr3_nt: TGCGCCAGTGGACAGGAGGCTGGAAACACCATATATTTT
cdr3_length: 14; j_call: TRBJ1-5; d_call: .; v_call: TRBV19; clone_size: .; cdr3_aa: CASSHTGYDQPQHF; cdr3_nt: TGTGCCAGTAGTCACACAGGGTACGACCAGCCCCAGCATTTT
cdr3_length: 16; j_call: TRBJ1-1; d_call: TRBD1; v_call: TRBV11-1; clone_size: few; cdr3_aa: CASSLGQTGAITEAFF; cdr3_nt: TGTGCCAGCAGCTTAGGCCAAACAGGGGCGATCACTGAAGCTTTCTTT
cdr3_length: 16; j_call: TRBJ2-3; d_call: .; v_call: TRBV5-1; clone_size: .; cdr3_aa: CASSLGGDPNTDTQYF; cdr3_nt: TGCGCCAGCAGCTTGGGGGGGGACCCCAACACAGATACGCAGTATTTT
cdr3_length: 14; j_call: TRBJ2-2; d_call: .; v_call: TRBV4-1; clone_size: .; cdr3_aa: CASSQDLSTGELFF; cdr3_nt: TGCGCCAGCAGCCAAGATTTAAGTACCGGGGAGCTGTTTTTT
cdr3_length: 14; j_call: TRBJ2-2; d_call: .; v_call: TRBV7-3; clone_size: many; cdr3_aa: CASSPDYRTGELFF; cdr3_nt: TGTGCCAGCAGCCCGGACTACCGTACCGGGGAGCTGTTTTTT
cdr3_length: 15; j_call: TRBJ2-7; d_call: TRBD2; v_call: TRBV7-2; clone_size: .; cdr3_aa: CASSRRLAGSYEQYF; cdr3_nt: TGTGCCAGCAGCCGACGACTAGCGGGATCCTACGAGCAGTACTTC